This T cell receptor (beta chain) was observed in a study of cytomegalovirus exposure and HLA in healthy donors (dated by TCRdb to 2017 to 2019). For context, the study as a whole: An earlier analysis of 587 of the donors reported under 300 Gb of sequence data and 95 million to 120 million unique TCR beta sequences obtained from around 190 million T cells. Approximately 310 gigabases of sequencing data and 80 million or so unique TCR sequences were included in an early release covering several hundred HLA-typed donors. Among the roughly 400 genotyped donors, about 85% belonged to the genetic ancestry cluster associated with self-reported Caucasian donors. The study aimed to test whether signatures of past pathogen exposure could be identified by cataloging public T cell receptors. The T cell repertoires of about 700 subjects were profiled by immunosequencing and related to cytomegalovirus serostatus. Besides the first cohort of approximately 710 subjects, a separate validation cohort made up of 120 or so different subjects was used. To predict cytomegalovirus infection status, the study combined high-throughput TCR immunosequencing, statistical association of individual TCRs with disease status, and machine learning. In a later analysis, previously published TCR beta repertoires from several hundred donors were re-analyzed and high-resolution HLA genotyping was added so that TCR occurrence patterns could be studied. Rather than using new phenotypic data, the later analysis identified candidate immune exposures from TCR beta sequences and from how often those sequences occurred across donors. An earlier analysis of roughly 580 of the donors used high-throughput TCR beta sequencing to judge whether each TCR beta V gene segment behaved as functional or pseudogenic. Alongside the repertoire data, information on donor age, sex, ethnicity and CMV serostatus was compiled. Genome-wide SNP genotypes for about 65% of the 666 donors were used in a later genetic analysis, which treated that subset as a discovery cohort. Every discovery cohort repertoire had been produced on one sequencing platform. HLA typing covered class I and class II loci at four-digit resolution. Typing coverage varied by locus: roughly 620-640 donors for A, B, C, DRB1 and DQB1; roughly 560 for DQA1; about 590 for DPA1; approximately 490 for DPB1. Roughly 5 DR-DQ haplotypes were treated as single units for association and clustering because of strong linkage in the cohort. Across around 400 genotyped donors of the cohort, an average of about 240,000 unique TCR beta nucleotide sequences per donor were sequenced, and about a sixth of those sequences were non-productive. What the work shows at the level of the full study, not this receptor alone: The only immune exposure information available for the cohort was CMV serostatus. A further reported finding was that TCR beta sequences accurately predicted the HLA-A and HLA-B alleles for most subjects in the first cohort. In a later genetic analysis, a missense DCLRE1C variant was associated with V-gene and J-gene trimming of TCR beta chains, and the association was replicated in an independent cohort. According to a later analysis, parvovirus B19, influenza, CMV and Epstein-Barr virus appeared linked to several top co-occurrence clusters. HLA typing was unavailable for some donors at each locus, so association tests used only the typed subset. Sequencing depth was assumed to be roughly uniform across donors in the presence/absence analyses, though that assumption may not hold. When HLA alleles, especially DR and DQ, strongly co-occurred, TCR associations were difficult to assign to individual alleles. A group of highly shared sequence variants was considered likely to be a technical artifact of the sequencing pipeline. In a later analysis, HLA-associated TCR beta chains were found to be more clonally expanded and to have lower generation probabilities than equally common non-associated chains. Because counts were too low, some 17 rarely observed V segments, including chromosome 9 orphons, were excluded from the earlier analysis of 587 of the donors. In a later genetic analysis, fewer N-insertions in productive TCRs were reported among donors in an Asian-associated ancestry cluster than the approximately 710-donor mean. In a later analysis, most CMV-associated TCR beta chains were found to appear HLA-restricted, with HLA associations seemingly driven largely by CMV exposure. The classifier was reported to diagnose cytomegalovirus status with high specificity and sensitivity in both the original cohort and the validation cohort. While some public TCRs were present in many individuals, most TCR sequences turned up only very rarely across donors. According to a later analysis, TCR association rates differed among HLA loci, with DRB1 alleles showing the most associated TCRs and HLA-C alleles showing the fewest. A total of fewer than 200 TCR beta chains were listed by the study as associated with cytomegalovirus. Correlated functional status among segregating V segments might be attributable to linkage disequilibrium, but an unknown experimental factor could not be ruled out. An earlier analysis of 587 of the donors showed that most TCR beta V segments appeared in productive rearrangements either about 87% or about 30% of the time, which broadly matched IMGT annotations. Three of the identified cytomegalovirus-associated TCR beta chains were confirmed in vitro to be specific for cytomegalovirus antigens. Some IMGT-functional V segments, including TRBV6-2 and TRBV6-3, could not be distinguished by the 87-base-pair reads and were therefore excluded. According to the authors, the approach could potentially be generalized to other disease states and immunological phenotypes. Specific HLA alleles were associated with around 18,000 TCR beta sequences at a false discovery rate of 0.05 in a later analysis. In this cohort, only TCR beta chains were sequenced, and detectable features were limited by the absence of alpha or paired-chain data.

As for this clone: Its cognate antigen has yet to be identified. Nothing much larger sits one base from this clone, and base qualities are not available.

The cohort was made up of 666 healthy bone marrow donors. At the time of sampling, all cohort members were nominally healthy, though unrecorded immune exposures were likely present. The donor was CMV seronegative and was included in the group of 352 seronegative cohort members. A peripheral blood sample was provided by each donor, and peripheral blood mononuclear cells were used for TCR beta sequencing. The Qiagen DNeasy Blood Extraction Kit was used to extract genomic DNA from the blood cell samples. Ends trimmed: V by 5 bases, J by 8 bases; bases unmatched to a gene: 10. Looking up the germline V gene (reference sequence) yields CDR1 LNHNV and CDR2 YYDKDF. From its cysteine to its phenylalanine, the CDR3 spans 15 amino acids. Only the CDR3 part of the read is kept: 45 bases, read in frame from the first base. The library relied on the immunoSEQ multiplex PCR assay. For the multiplex PCR, a mixture combining 60 forward primers for TCR Vbeta segments and 13 reverse primers for TCR Jbeta segments was used. A multiplex PCR assay on genomic DNA amplified the CDR3 region of rearranged TCR beta genes. The Illumina HiSeq System was used to sequence the amplified TCR beta libraries as 87-base-pair reads. The authors' analysis ran thus. Across the roughly 640 repertoires, a later analysis counted tens of millions of unique TCR beta chains, roughly 11 million of which were shared by at least two donors. A nearest-neighbor algorithm error-corrected the raw reads and collapsed the reads into unique sequences, merging closely related sequences to remove PCR and sequencing errors. To assign V, D and J gene segments, CDR3 sequences were aligned to IMGT reference sequences. For a sequence to be retained, at least a six-nucleotide match to both a V gene segment and a J gene segment was required. Rearrangements were called productive when the CDR3 lacked stop codons and stayed in frame with V and J; all others were non-productive. Following IMGT convention, CDR3 was defined as the stretch from the second conserved V-encoded cysteine to the conserved J-encoded phenylalanine. Sequences without an unambiguous match to a single V gene segment were excluded from the earlier analysis of almost 600 of the donors. An earlier analysis of fewer than 650 of the donors classified V segments as functional when productive rearrangements were above 56.7% and as segregating when the standard deviation between donors was above 5%. A statistical classification framework was developed to diagnose cytomegalovirus status using the catalog of TCR beta chain sequences. In a later analysis, V and J genes were assigned by comparing TCR nucleotide sequences against IMGT/GENE-DB human TR gene sequences. Using the TCRdist pipeline, a later analysis assigned CDR3 sequences along with most-parsimonious VDJ recombination scenarios. In a later analysis, each TCR beta chain was defined by its CDR3 amino acid sequence together with its V-gene family, and reads without a unique V-gene family were excluded. A later analysis removed several hundred highly shared, low-generation-probability nucleotide sequences to deal with suspected cross-contamination and a sequencing artifact. In a later analysis, a clonal expansion index for each public chain was calculated from normalized within-repertoire ranks of inferred template counts. In a later analysis, generation probabilities were computed with a VDJ recombination model fitted to out-of-frame rearrangements, and the resulting probabilities were checked against IGoR. In a later analysis, TCR-TCR, TCR-HLA and TCR-CMV co-occurrence was scored with hypergeometric tests, and a repertoire-size bias correction was applied to TCR pairs. In a later analysis, false discovery rates were estimated by permuting HLA or CMV assignments 20 times. A later analysis grouped co-occurring TCRs with DBSCAN, adding TCRdist sequence similarity when clustering within HLA-allele-positive subsets. Co-occurrence clustering excluded repertoires with fewer than 30,000 or more than 120,000 public chains, plus five with anomalous nucleotide sharing. Here the immuneACCESS table is served through TCRdb, limited to in-frame sequences with V and J called. Missing clones are a known gap in these copies; in checked studies unresolved V genes cover under half, and the rest lacks a known reason. The DNA gave D and trimming, while V, J and clone size come from that table. Present in this sample are about 140,000 clones, around four fifths of which were seen just once. Around 2.9% of the sample is held by the ten biggest clonotypes.

Recombination joined TRBV15 with TRBJ1-4; 8 central bases correspond to TRBD1. The specimen was PBMCs. This TCR derives from a female donor in good health and CMV-seronegative. At the DNA level, the sequence is TGTGCCACCAGCGGAGGACAGGGAGCTACAGAAAAACTGTTTTTT. Translated, this is CATSGGQGATEKLFF.